This is a list of T cell receptor beta chains from one sample in a study of T cells after yellow fever vaccination. TCRdb used MiXCR to reprocess the 5' RACE reads, holding one entry per CDR3 protein. The sample lists 200,000 to 250,000 distinct CDR3 sequences, less than 8.5% occurring once. The sequencing used CD4+ T cells sorted from PBMCs, collected 15 days after the yellow fever booster vaccination. Receptors originate from a man aged 30 to 45 who received the YFV17D yellow fever vaccine. CDR3s include the opening cysteine and the closing phenylalanine or tryptophan. The order of the fields is V gene, clone size, J gene, CDR3 length, CDR3 protein. Not every row has a clone size; where given, it reads once, few, many or a size class.

V gene: TRBV5-6; clone size: NA; J gene: TRBJ2-5; CDR3 length: 14; CDR3 protein: CASSSGRGGETQYF
V gene: TRBV4-3; clone size: NA; J gene: TRBJ1-1; CDR3 length: 18; CDR3 protein: CASSRYGPAFPLNTEAFF
V gene: TRBV20-1; clone size: many; J gene: TRBJ2-1; CDR3 length: 17; CDR3 protein: CSARDTWTSGSTTEQFF
V gene: TRBV5-1; clone size: many; J gene: TRBJ2-1; CDR3 length: 14; CDR3 protein: CASSSETRANEQFF
V gene: TRBV20-1; clone size: many; J gene: TRBJ2-3; CDR3 length: 14; CDR3 protein: CSAMGTLAGATQYF
V gene: TRBV5-1; clone size: NA; J gene: TRBJ2-3; CDR3 length: 15; CDR3 protein: CASLVSGSSTDTQYF
V gene: TRBV24-1; clone size: many; J gene: TRBJ2-7; CDR3 length: 15; CDR3 protein: CATTPSTGGSYEQYF
V gene: TRBV2; clone size: NA; J gene: TRBJ1-5; CDR3 length: 14; CDR3 protein: CASSVGAANQPQHF
V gene: TRBV20-1; clone size: few; J gene: TRBJ2-3; CDR3 length: 17; CDR3 protein: CSARSEERVFKADTQYF
V gene: TRBV10-3; clone size: many; J gene: TRBJ2-1; CDR3 length: 13; CDR3 protein: CAISESNLNEQFF
V gene: TRBV6-5; clone size: NA; J gene: TRBJ2-1; CDR3 length: 15; CDR3 protein: CASSSDGLAGGEQFF
V gene: TRBV20-1; clone size: many; J gene: TRBJ2-2; CDR3 length: 15; CDR3 protein: CSASRTSGLTGELFF
V gene: TRBV5-6; clone size: NA; J gene: TRBJ1-4; CDR3 length: 16; CDR3 protein: CASSLDRGLQEEKLFF
V gene: TRBV28; clone size: NA; J gene: TRBJ2-1; CDR3 length: 14; CDR3 protein: CASNPVSPNNEQFF
V gene: TRBV20-1; clone size: NA; J gene: TRBJ2-1; CDR3 length: 17; CDR3 protein: CCARPQLAGGTYNEQFF
V gene: TRBV5-1; clone size: many; J gene: TRBJ2-4; CDR3 length: 16; CDR3 protein: CASSQRGQRAKNIQYF
V gene: TRBV5-1; clone size: NA; J gene: TRBJ2-7; CDR3 length: 15; CDR3 protein: CASSSTGTGGYEQYF
V gene: TRBV10-3; clone size: few; J gene: TRBJ2-6; CDR3 length: 16; CDR3 protein: CAIRVTDISGANVLTF
V gene: TRBV4-3; clone size: few; J gene: TRBJ1-4; CDR3 length: 15; CDR3 protein: CASSQRGTPGEKLFF
V gene: TRBV6-6; clone size: NA; J gene: TRBJ2-7; CDR3 length: 12; CDR3 protein: CASSYRGDEQYF
V gene: TRBV28; clone size: NA; J gene: TRBJ1-2; CDR3 length: 12; CDR3 protein: CASSFVPGGYTF
V gene: TRBV28; clone size: few; J gene: TRBJ2-1; CDR3 length: 13; CDR3 protein: CASREGRNNEQFF
V gene: TRBV7-2; clone size: few; J gene: TRBJ2-4; CDR3 length: 13; CDR3 protein: CASNSNIKNIQYF
V gene: TRBV7-2; clone size: NA; J gene: TRBJ1-2; CDR3 length: 14; CDR3 protein: CASSLAEQIYGYTF
V gene: TRBV7-2; clone size: many; J gene: TRBJ2-7; CDR3 length: 14; CDR3 protein: CASSFKRASYEQYF
V gene: TRBV6-6; clone size: few; J gene: TRBJ2-4; CDR3 length: 12; CDR3 protein: CASMQTRNIQYF
V gene: TRBV20-1; clone size: NA; J gene: TRBJ1-2; CDR3 length: 16; CDR3 protein: CSARAGRRTLNYGYTF
V gene: TRBV6-2/TRBV6-3; clone size: NA; J gene: TRBJ1-2; CDR3 length: 13; CDR3 protein: CASSGDSFVSYTF
V gene: TRBV15; clone size: many; J gene: TRBJ1-2; CDR3 length: 15; CDR3 protein: CATSRDRVGGGGYTF
V gene: TRBV29-1; clone size: few; J gene: TRBJ2-1; CDR3 length: 14; CDR3 protein: CSVVGAGWGNEQFF
V gene: TRBV7-8; clone size: NA; J gene: TRBJ2-7; CDR3 length: 14; CDR3 protein: CASNLDRSSYEQYF
V gene: TRBV24-1; clone size: many; J gene: TRBJ2-2; CDR3 length: 18; CDR3 protein: CATSDFLVGQGNTGELFF
V gene: TRBV7-2; clone size: NA; J gene: TRBJ2-1; CDR3 length: 17; CDR3 protein: CASSFGIGAASYNKQFF
V gene: TRBV6-2/TRBV6-3; clone size: many; J gene: TRBJ1-6; CDR3 length: 16; CDR3 protein: CASTTITALPQGPLHF
V gene: TRBV7-3; clone size: NA; J gene: TRBJ2-3; CDR3 length: 15; CDR3 protein: CASGDGGPSTDTQYF
V gene: TRBV1; clone size: NA; J gene: TRBJ2-7; CDR3 length: 15; CDR3 protein: CASSRGLGGVYEQYF
V gene: TRBV7-6; clone size: few; J gene: TRBJ2-1; CDR3 length: 16; CDR3 protein: CASSLGRGVLSNEQFF
V gene: TRBV5-1; clone size: few; J gene: TRBJ1-6; CDR3 length: 15; CDR3 protein: CASSSRDSYNSPLHF